The 23 T cell receptor beta chains presented below share a single source sample, sequenced in a study of cytomegalovirus exposure and HLA in healthy donors. The PCR was carried out with 60 Vbeta primers and 13 Jbeta primers. The protocol was immunoSEQ multiplex PCR, while the TCRdb copy is restricted to in-frame clones and leaves out a portion. The table lists about 200,000 clones, approximately 79% of them singletons. The sequencing input was PBMCs. Receptors originate from a man in his fifties in good health and CMV-seronegative.

The chain couples TRBV9 to TRBJ2-5; the match to TRBD1 covers 9 bases. CDR1 SGDLS and CDR2 YYNGEE come from the germline V gene. The CDR3 extends over 14 amino acids. The V gene end was trimmed by 7 bases and the J gene end by 0 bases; junction bases not matched to a gene: 4. CDR3 DNA: TGTGCCAGCGGCGACAGGGGGTACCAAGAGACCCAGTACTTC. This sequence encodes CASGDRGYQETQYF.

V and J are TRBV11-2 and TRBJ2-3, with 10 bases lining up with TRBD1. Germline loops: CDR1 SGHAT, CDR2 FQNNGV. With 6 bases clipped from V and 3 bases from J, the junction kept 6 bases outside the gene matches. The CDR3 runs to 15 residues. CDR3 in DNA: TGTGCCAGCAGGTCGACAGGGGGCACGACAGATACGCAGTATTTT. The encoded protein is CASRSTGGTTDTQYF.

The chain combines TRBV19 with TRBJ1-1; D perhaps matches TRBD1 (5 bases). The ends were cut back, 7 bases at V and 1 base at J, with 13 bases in the middle. The CDR3 covers 14 residues. CDR1 LNHDA and CDR2 SQIVND come from the germline V gene (reference sequence). CDR3 coding DNA: TGTGCCAGTAAGGCGGGGGTGTCGAACACTGAAGCTTTCTTT. It specifies CASKAGVSNTEAFF.

The chain has TRBV5-1 and TRBJ1-4; D possibly corresponds to TRBD1 (5 bases). V lost 0 bases to trimming and J lost 7 bases, with 7 bases between them. Per germline, CDR1 SGHRS and CDR2 YFSETQ. The CDR3 is 13 residues long. CDR3: CASSLAGSEKLFF. The CDR3 bases are TGCGCCAGCAGCTTGGCAGGGTCTGAAAAACTGTTTTTT.

CDR3 amino acids: CASSLAVTAETQYF. The CDR3 DNA sequence: TGCGCCAGCAGCTTGGCAGTCACCGCCGAGACCCAGTACTTC. The chain uses TRBV5-1 and TRBJ2-5; no reliable D call. V gave up 0 bases and J gave up 5 bases, with 11 bases separating them. From germline, CDR1 is SGHRS and CDR2 YFSETQ. The CDR3 runs 14 residues.

V usage is TRBV6-6 and J usage is TRBJ2-3; weak D call: TRBD1 (5 bases). CDR1 and CDR2 (germline): MNHNY, SVGAGI (reference sequence). The CDR3 loop spans 14 amino acids. The V end was cut by 6 bases, the J end by 0 bases, with 10 bases between. Here the CDR3 reads CASRDDSSTDTQYF. DNA for the CDR3: TGTGCCAGCAGGGACGACAGTAGCACAGATACGCAGTATTTT.

This chain's CDR3 is CASSLSWTVKTEQYF. CDR3 coding DNA: TGTGCCAGCAGTTTAAGCTGGACAGTAAAGACAGAGCAGTACTTC. This chain uses TRBV28 with TRBJ2-7; weak D call: TRBD1 (6 bases). The CDR3 spans 15 residues. The V end was cut by 2 bases, the J end by 7 bases, with 18 bases between. The germline V gene has CDR1 MDHEN and CDR2 SYDVKM.

The chain carries TRBV28 and TRBJ1-1; 9 nucleotides line up with TRBD1. V gave up 5 bases and J gave up 5 bases; unmatched junction bases: 9. This CDR3 spans 15 amino acids. Per the germline V gene, CDR1 is MDHEN and CDR2 is SYDVKM. CDR3 nucleotides: TGTGCCAGCAGTCAACACAGGGGGCAAGGTACTGAAGCTTTCTTT. Protein sequence: CASSQHRGQGTEAFF.

CDR3 DNA: TGTGCCAGCAGCTTAGGCAGGGACAGGGCGACCCAGTACTTC. It codes for CASSLGRDRATQYF. The chain joins TRBV7-6 to TRBJ2-5; 9 nucleotides match TRBD1. The V gene's germline CDR1 is SGHVS and CDR2 FNYEAQ. This CDR3 contains 14 residues. With V trimmed by 1 base and J by 7 bases, 4 bases remained unmatched.

The chain links TRBV9 to TRBJ2-5, with 7 bases matching TRBD2. The germline gives CDR1 SGDLS, CDR2 YYNGEE. The CDR3 length is 15 residues. Unmatched junction bases numbered 11, after V lost 4 bases and J lost 5 bases. In DNA, the CDR3 is TGTGCCAGCAGCTCAAGCGGGATGCGTCAGGAGACCCAGTACTTC. It encodes CASSSSGMRQETQYF.

The chain joins TRBV15 to TRBJ2-7, with D unclear. V lost 0 bases, J lost 2 bases, and 11 bases lay in between. The CDR3 contains 15 residues. The germline V gene has CDR1 LNHNV and CDR2 YYDKDF (reference sequence). The CDR3 sequence is CATSREVAITYEQYF. CDR3 bases: TGTGCCACCAGCAGAGAAGTAGCCATCACCTACGAGCAGTACTTC.

The rearrangement joins TRBV6-5 to TRBJ2-5; TRBD2 aligns across 8 bases. In germline, CDR1 is MNHEY, CDR2 SVGAGI. CDR3 size: 15 residues. With V trimmed by 2 bases and J by 4 bases, 6 bases remained unmatched. The DNA for the CDR3 is TGTGCCAGCAGTTACGACGGGACTAGAGGAGAGACCCAGTACTTC. The encoded protein is CASSYDGTRGETQYF.

J is TRBJ2-7 and V is TRBV28, with 7 bases matching TRBD1. J was trimmed by 0 bases and V by 6 bases; bases with no gene match: 8. This CDR3 is built from 15 residues. CDR1 and CDR2 from the germline V gene are MDHEN and SYDVKM. The CDR3 coding sequence is TGTGCCAGCAGGCGACAGGGTGAGAGCTCCTACGAGCAGTACTTC. It specifies CASRRQGESSYEQYF.

The CDR3 here is CASSTHRDSYSGANVLTF. Here the CDR3 DNA reads TGTGCCAGCAGTACCCATCGGGACAGCTACTCTGGGGCCAACGTCCTGACTTTC. This chain uses TRBV28 with TRBJ2-6, with 7 bases matching TRBD1. CDR1 and CDR2 from the germline V gene are MDHEN and SYDVKM. The CDR3 covers 18 residues. V was clipped by 5 bases and J by 0 bases; unmatched bases: 10.

This clone was counted a few times. CDR3 region: CASSSARGTDTQYF. In DNA, the CDR3 is TGTGCCAGCAGCTCGGCACGGGGCACAGATACGCAGTATTTT. The chain uses TRBV7-2 and TRBJ2-3; D unresolved. Trimming pared 4 bases from V and 1 base from J, leaving 9 bases between. The CDR3 contains 14 residues. Germline CDR1 reads SGHTA; CDR2 reads FQGNSA. Full variable domain (remainder filled in from reference TRBV7-2 and TRBJ2-3): GAGVSQSPSNKVTEKGKDVELRCDPISGHTALYWYRQSLGQGLEFLIYFQGNSAPDKSGLPSDRFSAERTGGSVSTLTIQRTQQEDSAVYLCASSSARGTDTQYFGPGTRLTVL.

The chain joins TRBV6-5 to TRBJ2-5; 7 bases agree with TRBD2. Trimming at V came to 0 bases and at J to 5 bases, leaving 6 bases not matched to a gene. CDR1 and CDR2 (germline): MNHEY, SVGAGI. The CDR3 has 15 residues. This CDR3 reads CASSYSAGAVETQYF. CDR3 DNA sequence: TGTGCCAGCAGTTACTCGGCGGGAGCGGTGGAGACCCAGTACTTC.

The chain links TRBV5-6 to TRBJ1-3; TRBD1 might be the D (6 bases). Germline lookup yields CDR1 SGHDT and CDR2 YYEEEE. The CDR3 runs to 17 residues. V lost 4 bases and J lost 4, with 21 bases in between. The CDR3 DNA reads TGTGCCAGCAGCCCCTCGTGGGGACATGTTACAGGAAACACCATATATTTT. Protein sequence: CASSPSWGHVTGNTIYF.

The J gene is TRBJ2-7, the V gene TRBV27; D remains ambiguous. The ends were cut back, 6 bases at V and 2 bases at J, with 8 bases in the middle. This CDR3 is 12 amino acids long. The germline gives CDR1 MNHEY, CDR2 SMNVEV (reference sequence). CDR3 residues: CASSPTPYEQYF. The CDR3 DNA reads as TGTGCCAGCAGCCCTACCCCCTACGAGCAGTACTTC.

The chain uses TRBV13 and TRBJ2-7; 14 nucleotides agree with TRBD2. J gave up 4 bases and V 5 bases, and 4 bases lay outside the gene matches. The germline gives CDR1 PRHDT, CDR2 FYEKMQ (reference sequence). The CDR3 consists of 15 residues. The CDR3 loop reads CASSAGTSGRYEQYF. The DNA of the CDR3 is TGTGCCAGCAGCGCCGGGACTAGCGGGAGATACGAGCAGTACTTC.

The rearrangement joins TRBV19 to TRBJ1-5; TRBD1 aligns across 9 bases. The CDR3 covers 18 residues. The V and J ends lost 1 base and 2 bases, in that order; junction bases with no gene match: 9. CDR1 and CDR2 from the germline V gene are LNHDA and SQIVND (reference sequence). CDR3 amino acids: CASSIGEQGAKGNQPQHF. In DNA form, the CDR3 reads TGTGCCAGTAGTATAGGGGAACAGGGGGCGAAGGGCAATCAGCCCCAGCATTTT.

On this clone itself: Within the sample, other DNA sequences also encode this same CDR3. The chain joins TRBV30 to TRBJ1-5, with a possible D match to TRBD1 (6 bases). The V end lost 0 bases, the J end lost 7 bases, and 10 bases lay between the germline ends. The CDR3 is 13 amino acids. Germline V CDR1 and CDR2: GTSNPN, SVGIG (reference sequence). The CDR3 sequence is CAWSVQGDQPQHF. The CDR3 DNA sequence: TGTGCCTGGAGTGTACAGGGCGACCAGCCCCAGCATTTT.

The J gene is TRBJ2-5, the V gene TRBV6-5, with TRBD1 matching over 8 bases. J was trimmed by 2 bases and V by 7 bases; bases with no gene match: 9. This CDR3 has 15 residues. Germline CDR1 and CDR2: MNHEY and SVGAGI. The DNA for the CDR3 is TGTGCCAGCAAAAGCCGAGGACAGGGACAAGAGACCCAGTACTTC. Translated, it gives CASKSRGQGQETQYF.

The chain couples TRBV30 to TRBJ1-2; D gene unclear. The V gene lost 3 bases and the J gene lost 8 bases, with 10 bases spanning the gap. Germline values: CDR1 GTSNPN, CDR2 SVGIG (reference sequence). The CDR3 loop spans 11 amino acids. The CDR3 loop is CAWSPPGGYTF. The CDR3 DNA reads as TGTGCCTGGAGCCCTCCGGGGGGCTACACCTTC.